This record looks at one T cell receptor beta chain sequence and its context. These data originate in a study of blood T cell repertoires in COVID-19. As for the study in general: The cDNA or gDNA used as material had been derived from T cells, B-cell-depleted T cells, or PBMCs.

In the original workflow: Estimation of nucleated cell counts was performed using reference gene primer amplification. The method was immunoSEQ multiplex PCR; TCRdb's version includes in-frame clones alone and lacks a portion of them. D and trimming come from the DNA, and the V and J calls and clone size come from that table. The sample contains a few hundred thousand clones, more than 75% of which appear only once. CDR1 and CDR2 (germline): MDHEN, SYDVKM. The CDR3 loop spans 14 amino acids. Trimming took 5 bases from V and 7 from J, leaving 16 bases between them. The chain couples TRBV28 to TRBJ2-3, with D tentatively TRBD1 (6 bases). The source is a woman older than 75 with COVID-19, enrolled during active disease. The specimen was peripheral blood. The CDR3 loop reads CASSDTRGVYTQYF. The CDR3 DNA reads TGTGCCAGCAGTGACACCAGGGGCGTTTATACGCAGTATTTT. Supplemented by reference TRBV28 and TRBJ2-3, the full variable domain reads DVKVTQSSRYLVKRTGEKVFLECVQDMDHENMFWYRQDPGLGLRLIYFSYDVKMKEKGDIPEGYSVSREKKERFSLILESASTNQTSMYLCASSDTRGVYTQYFGPGTRLTVL.